This TCR beta chain was documented in a study of CD8 T cells in ankylosing spondylitis. Study conclusions and caveats: A TCR beta motif made of about 8 highly homologous variants seemed typical of ankylosing spondylitis blood.

TCRdb itself ran the 5' RACE reads through MiXCR, one entry per CDR3 protein. The sample contains about 540,000 distinct CDR3 sequences, more than 9.5% of which appear only once. This clonotype was seen a handful of times. What it recognizes is unknown. V was pared by 7 bases and J by 4 bases, with 9 bases between. Germline values: CDR1 KGHDR, CDR2 SFDVKD. This CDR3 comprises 13 residues. The V call is TRBV24-1, the J call TRBJ2-2; D may be TRBD2 (6 bases). Specimen: blood, either unsorted or a sorted T cell fraction (not recorded which). The sequence was collected from a male donor with ankylosing spondylitis. The CDR3 nucleotides are TGTGCCACCAGCCTAGCGCTCACCGGGGAGCTGTTTTTT. Translating it yields CATSLALTGELFF.